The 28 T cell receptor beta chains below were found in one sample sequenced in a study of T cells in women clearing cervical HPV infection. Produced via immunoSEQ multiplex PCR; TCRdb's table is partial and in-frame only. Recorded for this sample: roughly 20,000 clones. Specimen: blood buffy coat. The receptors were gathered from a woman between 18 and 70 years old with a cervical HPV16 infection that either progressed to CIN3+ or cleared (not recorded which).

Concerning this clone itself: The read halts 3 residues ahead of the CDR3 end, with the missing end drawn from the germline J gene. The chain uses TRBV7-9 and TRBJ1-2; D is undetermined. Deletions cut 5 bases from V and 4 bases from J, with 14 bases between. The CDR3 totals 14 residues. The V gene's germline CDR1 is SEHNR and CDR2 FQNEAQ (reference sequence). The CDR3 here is CASSRGESAYGYTF. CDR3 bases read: TGTGCCAGCAGCCGCGGTGAAAGCGCCTATGGC.

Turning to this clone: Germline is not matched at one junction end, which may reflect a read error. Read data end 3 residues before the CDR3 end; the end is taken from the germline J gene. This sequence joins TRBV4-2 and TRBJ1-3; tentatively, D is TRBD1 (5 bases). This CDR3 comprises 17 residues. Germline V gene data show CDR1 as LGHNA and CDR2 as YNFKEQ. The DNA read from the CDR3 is TGCGCCAGCAGCCAAGATTGGCAGGGAGGATCTGGAAACACC. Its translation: CASSQDWQGGSGNT. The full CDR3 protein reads CASSQDWQGGSGNTIYF.

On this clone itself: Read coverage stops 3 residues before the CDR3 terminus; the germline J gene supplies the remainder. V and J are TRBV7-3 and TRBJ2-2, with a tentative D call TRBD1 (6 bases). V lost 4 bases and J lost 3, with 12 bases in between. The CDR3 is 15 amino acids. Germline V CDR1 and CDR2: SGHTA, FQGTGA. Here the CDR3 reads CASSSQGHHTGELFF. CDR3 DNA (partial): TGTGCCAGCAGCTCCCAGGGGCACCACACCGGGGAG.

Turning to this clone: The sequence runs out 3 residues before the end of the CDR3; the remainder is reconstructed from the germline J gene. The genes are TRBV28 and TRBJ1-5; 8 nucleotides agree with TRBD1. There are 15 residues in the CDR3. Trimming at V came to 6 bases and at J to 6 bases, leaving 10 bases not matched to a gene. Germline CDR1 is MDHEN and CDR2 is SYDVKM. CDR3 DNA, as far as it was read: TGTGCCAGCAGCCTGGGGATGACAGGGGTTCAGCCC. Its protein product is CASSLGMTGVQP. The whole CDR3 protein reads CASSLGMTGVQPQHF.

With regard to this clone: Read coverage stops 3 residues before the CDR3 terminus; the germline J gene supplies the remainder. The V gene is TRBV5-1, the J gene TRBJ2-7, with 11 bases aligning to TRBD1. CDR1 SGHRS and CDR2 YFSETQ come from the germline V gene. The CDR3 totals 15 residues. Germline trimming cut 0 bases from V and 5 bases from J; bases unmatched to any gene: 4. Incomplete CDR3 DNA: TGCGCCAGCAGCTTGGGGACAGGGGGCGGGGACGAG. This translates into CASSLGTGGGDE. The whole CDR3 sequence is CASSLGTGGGDEQYF.

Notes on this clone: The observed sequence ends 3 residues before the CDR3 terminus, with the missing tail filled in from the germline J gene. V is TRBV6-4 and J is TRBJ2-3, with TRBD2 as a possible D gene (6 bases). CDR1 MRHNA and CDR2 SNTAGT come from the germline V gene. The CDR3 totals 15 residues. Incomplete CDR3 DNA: TGTGCCAGCAGTGCCCAGGGACTGAACCAAGAGACG. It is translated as CASSAQGLNQET. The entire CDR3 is CASSAQGLNQETQYF.

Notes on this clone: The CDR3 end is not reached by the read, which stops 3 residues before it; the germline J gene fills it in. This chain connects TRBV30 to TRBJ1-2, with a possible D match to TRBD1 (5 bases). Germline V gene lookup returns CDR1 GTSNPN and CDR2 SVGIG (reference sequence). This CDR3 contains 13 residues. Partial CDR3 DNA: TGTGCCTGGAGTAGGGAGGGGAAAAACATC. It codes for CAWSREGKNI. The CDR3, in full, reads CAWSREGKNIYTF. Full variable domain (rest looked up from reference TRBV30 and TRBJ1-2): SQTIHQWPATLVQPVGSPLSLECTVEGTSNPNLYWYRQAAGRGLQLLFYSVGIGQISSEVPQNLSASRPQDRQFILSSKKLLLSDSGFYLCAWSREGKNIYTFGSGTRLTVV.

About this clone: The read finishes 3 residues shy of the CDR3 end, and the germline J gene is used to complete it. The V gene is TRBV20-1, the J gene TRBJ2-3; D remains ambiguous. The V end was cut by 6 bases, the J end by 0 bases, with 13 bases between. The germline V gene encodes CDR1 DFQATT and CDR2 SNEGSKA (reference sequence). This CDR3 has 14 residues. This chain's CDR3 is CSAKRGYSTDTQYF. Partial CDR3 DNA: TGCAGTGCGAAGAGAGGTTATAGCACAGATACG.

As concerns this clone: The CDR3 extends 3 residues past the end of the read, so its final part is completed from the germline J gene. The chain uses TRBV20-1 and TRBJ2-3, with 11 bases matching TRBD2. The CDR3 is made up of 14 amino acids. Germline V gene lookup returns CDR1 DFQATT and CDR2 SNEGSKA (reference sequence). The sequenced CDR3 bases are TGCAGTGCTAGAACGGGACTAGCGGAAGAGACG. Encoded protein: CSARTGLAEET. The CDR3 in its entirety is CSARTGLAEETQYF.

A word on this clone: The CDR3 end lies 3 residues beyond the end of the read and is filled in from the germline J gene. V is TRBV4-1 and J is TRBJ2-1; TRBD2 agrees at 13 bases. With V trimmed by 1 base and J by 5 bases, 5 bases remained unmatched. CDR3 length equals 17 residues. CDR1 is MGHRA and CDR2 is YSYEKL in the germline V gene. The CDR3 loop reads CASSQAGLAGANNEQFF. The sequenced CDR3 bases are TGCGCCAGCAGCCAAGCTGGACTAGCGGGGGCTAACAATGAG.

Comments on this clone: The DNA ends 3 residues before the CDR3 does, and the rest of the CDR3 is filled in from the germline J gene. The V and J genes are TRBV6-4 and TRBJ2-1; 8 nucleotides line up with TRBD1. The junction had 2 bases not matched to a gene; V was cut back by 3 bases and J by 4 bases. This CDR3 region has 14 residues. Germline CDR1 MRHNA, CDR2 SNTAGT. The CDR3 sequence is CASSDGTGYNEQFF. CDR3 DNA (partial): TGTGCCAGCAGTGATGGGACAGGTTACAATGAG.

The CDR3 loop is CASSQPTGLRADTQYF. CDR3 DNA, as far as it was read: TGCGCCAGCAGCCAACCCACAGGGCTACGGGCAGATACG. This sequence joins TRBV4-1 and TRBJ2-3; D is perhaps TRBD1 (6 bases). The read halts 3 residues ahead of the CDR3 end, with the missing end drawn from the germline J gene. The CDR3 extends over 16 amino acids. Germline CDR1 reads MGHRA; CDR2 reads YSYEKL. Between the trimmed V and J ends, which lost 2 bases and 4 bases, there was a span of 16 bases.

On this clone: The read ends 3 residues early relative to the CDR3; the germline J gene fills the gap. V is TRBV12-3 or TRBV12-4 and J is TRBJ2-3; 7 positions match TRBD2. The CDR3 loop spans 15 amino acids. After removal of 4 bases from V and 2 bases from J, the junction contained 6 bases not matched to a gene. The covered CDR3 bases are TGTGCCAGCAGTTCAACTAGCGCCTACACAGATACG. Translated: CASSSTSAYTDT. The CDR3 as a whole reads CASSSTSAYTDTQYF.

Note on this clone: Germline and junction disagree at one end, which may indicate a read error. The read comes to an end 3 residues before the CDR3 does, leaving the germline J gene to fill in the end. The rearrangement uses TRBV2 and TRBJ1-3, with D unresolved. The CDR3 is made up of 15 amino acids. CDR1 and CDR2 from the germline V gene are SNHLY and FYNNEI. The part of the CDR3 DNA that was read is TGTGCCAGCAGTGAGGGCCCCAAACCTGGGAACACC. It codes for CASSEGPKPGNT. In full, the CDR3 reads CASSEGPKPGNTIYF.

The chain's CDR3 is CASSVRPGGTGELFF. The CDR3 bases that were read are TGTGCCAGCAGTGTCAGACCGGGGGGTACCGGGGAG. The V call is TRBV6-2 or TRBV6-3, the J call TRBJ2-2, with 7 bases matching TRBD2. The sequenced fragment ends 3 residues before the CDR3 boundary, so the rest is inferred from the germline J gene. The CDR3 is 15 residues long. V lost 5 bases and J lost 5; bases outside the gene matches: 8. Per the germline V gene, CDR1 is MNHEY and CDR2 is SVGEGT.

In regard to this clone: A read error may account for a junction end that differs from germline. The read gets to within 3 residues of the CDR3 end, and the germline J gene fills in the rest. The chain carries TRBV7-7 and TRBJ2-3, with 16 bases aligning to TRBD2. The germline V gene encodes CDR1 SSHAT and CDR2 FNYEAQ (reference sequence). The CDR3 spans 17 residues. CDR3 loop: CASSPGTSGGAVDTQYF. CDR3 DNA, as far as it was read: TGTGCTAGCAGCCCAGGGACTAGCGGGGGGGCTGTAGATACG.

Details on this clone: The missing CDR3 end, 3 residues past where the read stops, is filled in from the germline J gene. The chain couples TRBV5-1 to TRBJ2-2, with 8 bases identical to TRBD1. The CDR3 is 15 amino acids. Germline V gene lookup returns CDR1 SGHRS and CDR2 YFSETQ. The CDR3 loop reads CASSISGTGGEKLFF. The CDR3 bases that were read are TGCGCCAGCAGCATCTCCGGGACAGGTGGTGAAAAG.

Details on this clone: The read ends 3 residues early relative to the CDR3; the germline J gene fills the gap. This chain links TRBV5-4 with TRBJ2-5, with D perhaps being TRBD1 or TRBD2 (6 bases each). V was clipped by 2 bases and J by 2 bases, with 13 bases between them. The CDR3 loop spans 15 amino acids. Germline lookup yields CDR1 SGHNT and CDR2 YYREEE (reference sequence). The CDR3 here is CASSFPGGGQETQYF. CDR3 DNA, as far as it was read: TGTGCCAGCAGCTTCCCCGGAGGGGGACAAGAGACC.

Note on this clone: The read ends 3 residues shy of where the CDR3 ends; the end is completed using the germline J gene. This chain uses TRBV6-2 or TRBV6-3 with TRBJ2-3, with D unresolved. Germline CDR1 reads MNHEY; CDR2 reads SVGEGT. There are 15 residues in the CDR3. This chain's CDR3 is CASSYSASDNQPQYF. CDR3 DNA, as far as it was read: TGTGCCAGCAGTTACTCTGCGTCAGACAATCAGCCG.

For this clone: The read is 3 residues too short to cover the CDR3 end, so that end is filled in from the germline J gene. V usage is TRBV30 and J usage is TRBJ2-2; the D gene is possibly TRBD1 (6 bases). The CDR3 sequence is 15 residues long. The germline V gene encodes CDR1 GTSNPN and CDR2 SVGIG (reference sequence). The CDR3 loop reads CARKDSSSYNSPLFF. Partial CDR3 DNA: TGTGCCCGAAAGGACAGCTCCTCCTATAATTCACCG.

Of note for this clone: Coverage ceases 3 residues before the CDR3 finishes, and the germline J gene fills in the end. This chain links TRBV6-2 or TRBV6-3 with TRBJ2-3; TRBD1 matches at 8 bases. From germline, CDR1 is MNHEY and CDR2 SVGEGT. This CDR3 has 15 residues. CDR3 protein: CASSYPDRASGTQYF. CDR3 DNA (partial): TGTGCCAGCAGTTACCCGGACAGGGCCTCCGGGACG.

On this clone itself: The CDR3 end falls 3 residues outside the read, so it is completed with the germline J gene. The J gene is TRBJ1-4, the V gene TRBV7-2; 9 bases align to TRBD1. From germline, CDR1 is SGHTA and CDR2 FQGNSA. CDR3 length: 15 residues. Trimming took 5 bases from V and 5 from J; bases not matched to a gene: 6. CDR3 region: CASSHGTGSNEKLFF. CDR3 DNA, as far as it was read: TGTGCCAGCAGCCACGGGACAGGGTCAAATGAAAAA.

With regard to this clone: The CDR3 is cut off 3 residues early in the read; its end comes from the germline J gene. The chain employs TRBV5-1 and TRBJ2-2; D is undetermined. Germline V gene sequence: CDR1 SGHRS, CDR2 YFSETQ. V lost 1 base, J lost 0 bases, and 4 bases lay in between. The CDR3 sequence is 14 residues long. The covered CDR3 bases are TGCGCCAGCAGCTTGTTCACGAACACCGGGGAG. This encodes CASSLFTNTGE. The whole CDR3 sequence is CASSLFTNTGELFF.

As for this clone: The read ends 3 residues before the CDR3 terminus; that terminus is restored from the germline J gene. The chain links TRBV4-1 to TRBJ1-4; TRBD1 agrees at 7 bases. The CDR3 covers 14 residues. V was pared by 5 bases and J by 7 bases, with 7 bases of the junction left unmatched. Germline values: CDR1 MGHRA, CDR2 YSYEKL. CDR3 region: CASSLTGTGEKLFF. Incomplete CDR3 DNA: TGCGCCAGCAGCTTGACAGGGACGGGTGAAAAA.

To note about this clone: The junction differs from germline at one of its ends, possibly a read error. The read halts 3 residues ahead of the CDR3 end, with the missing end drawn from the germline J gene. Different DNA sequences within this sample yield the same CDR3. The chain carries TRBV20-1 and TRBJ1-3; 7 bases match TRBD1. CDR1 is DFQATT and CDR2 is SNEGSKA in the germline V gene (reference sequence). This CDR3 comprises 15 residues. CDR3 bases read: TGCAGTGCTAGAATTTCCAGGGGGGATGGAAACACG. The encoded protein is CSARISRGDGNT. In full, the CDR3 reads CSARISRGDGNTIYF.

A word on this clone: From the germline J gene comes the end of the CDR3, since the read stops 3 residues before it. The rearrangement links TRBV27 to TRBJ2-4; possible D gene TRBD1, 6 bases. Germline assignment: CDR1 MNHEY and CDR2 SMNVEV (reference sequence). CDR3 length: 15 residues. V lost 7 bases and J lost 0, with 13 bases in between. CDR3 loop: CASILQGLAKNIQYF. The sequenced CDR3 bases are TGTGCCAGCATCCTACAGGGTCTAGCCAAAAACATT.

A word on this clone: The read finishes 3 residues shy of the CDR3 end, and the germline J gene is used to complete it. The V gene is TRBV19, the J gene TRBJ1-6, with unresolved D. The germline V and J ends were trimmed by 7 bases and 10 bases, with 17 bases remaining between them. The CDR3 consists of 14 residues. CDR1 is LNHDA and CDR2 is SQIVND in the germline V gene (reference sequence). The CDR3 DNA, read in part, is TGTGCCAGTAAGCGGGAAGCCCCCGGCTCACCC. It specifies CASKREAPGSP. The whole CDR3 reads CASKREAPGSPLHF.

The CDR3 region is CASSEEGTNYGYTF. The DNA read from the CDR3 is TGTGCCAGCAGTGAAGAGGGGACTAACTATGGC. The J gene is TRBJ1-2, the V gene TRBV2; TRBD1 is a possible D gene (5 bases). The read terminates 3 residues ahead of where the CDR3 ends, so the germline J gene completes it. CDR1 SNHLY and CDR2 FYNNEI come from the germline V gene. The CDR3 covers 14 residues. V gave up 1 base and J gave up 0 bases, with 6 bases separating them.